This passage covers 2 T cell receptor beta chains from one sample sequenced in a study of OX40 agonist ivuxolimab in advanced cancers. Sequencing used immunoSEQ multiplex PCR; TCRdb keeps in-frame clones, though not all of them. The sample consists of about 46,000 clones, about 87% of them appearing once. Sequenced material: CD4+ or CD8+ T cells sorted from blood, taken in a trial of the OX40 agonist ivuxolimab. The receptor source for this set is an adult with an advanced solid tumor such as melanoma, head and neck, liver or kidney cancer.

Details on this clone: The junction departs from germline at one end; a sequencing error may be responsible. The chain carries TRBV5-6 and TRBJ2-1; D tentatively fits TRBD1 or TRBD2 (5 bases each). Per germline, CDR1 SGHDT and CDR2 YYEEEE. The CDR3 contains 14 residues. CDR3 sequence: CASSLSTRVVGELF. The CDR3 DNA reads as TGTGCCAGCAGCTTGTCCACACGGGTGGTGGGGGAGCTCTTC. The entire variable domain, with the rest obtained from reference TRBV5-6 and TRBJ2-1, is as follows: DAGVTQSPTHLIKTRGQQVTLRCSPKSGHDTVSWYQQALGQGPQFIFQYYEEEERQRGNFPDRFSGHQFPNYSSELNVNALLLGDSALYLCASSLSTRVVGELFGPGTRLTVL.

The DNA for the CDR3 is TGTGCCAGCAGCACTAGGGTAGCTAGCGAGGGCGAGCAGTACTTC. It is translated as CASSTRVASEGEQYF. The V and J genes are TRBV9 and TRBJ2-7, with D perhaps matching TRBD2 (6 bases). This CDR3 region has 15 residues. V lost 4 bases, J lost 6 bases, and 20 bases lay in between. Germline loops: CDR1 SGDLS, CDR2 YYNGEE.